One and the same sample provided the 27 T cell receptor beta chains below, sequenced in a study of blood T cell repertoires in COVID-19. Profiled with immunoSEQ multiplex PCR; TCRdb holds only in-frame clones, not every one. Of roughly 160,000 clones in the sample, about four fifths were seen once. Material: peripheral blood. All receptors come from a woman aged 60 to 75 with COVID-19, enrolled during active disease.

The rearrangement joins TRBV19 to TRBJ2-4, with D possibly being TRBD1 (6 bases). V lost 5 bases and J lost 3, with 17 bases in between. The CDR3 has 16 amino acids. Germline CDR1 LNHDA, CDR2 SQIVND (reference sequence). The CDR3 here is CASSWTGPGDKNIQYF. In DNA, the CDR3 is TGTGCCAGTAGTTGGACGGGTCCAGGGGACAAAAACATTCAGTACTTC.

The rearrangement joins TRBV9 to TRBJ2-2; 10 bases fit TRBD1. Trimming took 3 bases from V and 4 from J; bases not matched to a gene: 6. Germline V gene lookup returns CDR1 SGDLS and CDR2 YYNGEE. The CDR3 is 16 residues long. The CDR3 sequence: CASSGQGAQVTGELFF. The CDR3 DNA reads TGTGCCAGCAGCGGACAGGGGGCGCAGGTCACCGGGGAGCTGTTTTTT.

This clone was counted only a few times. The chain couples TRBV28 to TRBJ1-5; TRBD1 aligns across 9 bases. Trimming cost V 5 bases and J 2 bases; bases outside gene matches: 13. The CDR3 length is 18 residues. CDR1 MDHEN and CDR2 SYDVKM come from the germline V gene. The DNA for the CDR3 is TGTGCCAGCAGTGCCCCGGGGACAGGGACGCGGGGCAATCAGCCCCAGCATTTT. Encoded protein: CASSAPGTGTRGNQPQHF. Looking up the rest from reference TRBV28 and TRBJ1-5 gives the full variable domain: DVKVTQSSRYLVKRTGEKVFLECVQDMDHENMFWYRQDPGLGLRLIYFSYDVKMKEKGDIPEGYSVSREKKERFSLILESASTNQTSMYLCASSAPGTGTRGNQPQHFGDGTRLSIL.

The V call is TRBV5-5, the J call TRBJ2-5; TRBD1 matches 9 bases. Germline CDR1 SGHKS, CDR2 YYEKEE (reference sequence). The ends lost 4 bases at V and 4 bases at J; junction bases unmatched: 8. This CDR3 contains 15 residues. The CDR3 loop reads CASSRRQGQGETQYF. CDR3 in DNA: TGTGCCAGCAGCCGGCGACAGGGACAGGGAGAGACCCAGTACTTC.

The DNA for the CDR3 is TGCGCCACTGGAGAGGGGCCGGGGACTAGCCATTTCCGCGAGACCCAGTACTTC. Encoded protein: CATGEGPGTSHFRETQYF. The gene calls are TRBV5-1 and TRBJ2-5; 9 bases map to TRBD2. This CDR3 region has 18 residues. V gave up 9 bases and J gave up 5 bases; unmatched junction bases: 23. CDR1 and CDR2 (germline): SGHRS, YFSETQ. Using reference TRBV5-1 and TRBJ2-5 for the parts outside the CDR3, the full variable domain is KAGVTQTPRYLIKTRGQQVTLSCSPISGHRSVSWYQQTPGQGLQFLFEYFSETQRNKGNFPGRFSGRQFSNSRSEMNVSTLELGDSALYLCATGEGPGTSHFRETQYFGPGTRLLVL.

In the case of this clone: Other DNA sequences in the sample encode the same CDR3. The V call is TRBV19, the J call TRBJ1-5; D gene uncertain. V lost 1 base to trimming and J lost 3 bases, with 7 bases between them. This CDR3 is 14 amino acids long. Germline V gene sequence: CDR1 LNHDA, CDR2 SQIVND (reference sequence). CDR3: CASSIGTANQPQHF. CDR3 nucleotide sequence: TGTGCCAGTAGTATAGGGACTGCCAATCAGCCCCAGCATTTT.

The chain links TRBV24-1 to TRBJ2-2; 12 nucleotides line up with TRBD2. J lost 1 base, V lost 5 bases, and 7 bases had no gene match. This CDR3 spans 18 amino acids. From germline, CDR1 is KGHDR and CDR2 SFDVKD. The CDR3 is CATSGGTSGPKNTGELFF. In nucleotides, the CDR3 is TGTGCCACCAGTGGTGGGACTAGCGGGCCCAAGAACACCGGGGAGCTGTTTTTT.

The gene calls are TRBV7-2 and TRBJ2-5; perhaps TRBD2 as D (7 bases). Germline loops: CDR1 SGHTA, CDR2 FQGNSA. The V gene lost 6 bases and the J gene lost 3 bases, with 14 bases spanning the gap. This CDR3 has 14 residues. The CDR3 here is CASRKGGVKETQYF. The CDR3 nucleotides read TGTGCCAGCAGGAAAGGGGGGGTGAAAGAGACCCAGTACTTC.

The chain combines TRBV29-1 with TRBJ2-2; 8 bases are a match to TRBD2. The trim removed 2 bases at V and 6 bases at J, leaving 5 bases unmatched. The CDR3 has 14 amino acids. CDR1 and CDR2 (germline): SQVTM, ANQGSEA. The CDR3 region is CSVESSGGPGELFF. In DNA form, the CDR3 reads TGCAGCGTTGAATCATCGGGGGGGCCCGGGGAGCTGTTTTTT.

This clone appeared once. The CDR3 nucleotides read TGTGCCACCAGTGATTGGAGCCTTAGATCCTCCAATCAGCCCCAGCATTTT. Translation gives CATSDWSLRSSNQPQHF. The chain employs TRBV24-1 and TRBJ1-5; D is ambiguous. Germline assignment: CDR1 KGHDR and CDR2 SFDVKD. Between the trimmed V and J ends, which lost 2 bases and 3 bases, there was a span of 16 bases. The CDR3 has 17 residues.

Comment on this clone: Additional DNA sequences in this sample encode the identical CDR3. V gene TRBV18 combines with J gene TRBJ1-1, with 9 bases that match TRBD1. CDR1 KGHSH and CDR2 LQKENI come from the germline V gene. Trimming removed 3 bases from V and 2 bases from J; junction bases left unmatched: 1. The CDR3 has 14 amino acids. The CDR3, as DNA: TGTGCCAGCTCACCGGGACAGGGCAACACTGAAGCTTTCTTT. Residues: CASSPGQGNTEAFF. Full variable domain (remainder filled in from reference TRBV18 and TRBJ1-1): NAGVMQNPRHLVRRRGQEARLRCSPMKGHSHVYWYRQLPEEGLKFMVYLQKENIIDESGMPKERFSAEFPKEGPSILRIQQVVRGDSAAYFCASSPGQGNTEAFFGQGTRLTVV.

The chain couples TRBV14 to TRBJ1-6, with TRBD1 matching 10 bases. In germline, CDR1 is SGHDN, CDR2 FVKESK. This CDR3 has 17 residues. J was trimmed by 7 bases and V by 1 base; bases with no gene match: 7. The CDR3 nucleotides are TGTGCCAGCAGCCAAGTCATACCGGGACAGGGGAATTCACCCCTCCACTTT. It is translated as CASSQVIPGQGNSPLHF.

The CDR3 spells CASSPYRGDWFHEQYV. As DNA, the CDR3 is TGTGCCAGCAGCCCTTACAGGGGAGATTGGTTCCACGAGCAGTACGTC. The V call is TRBV5-8, the J call TRBJ2-7; 7 nucleotides match TRBD1. CDR1 and CDR2 from the germline V gene are SGHTS and YDEGEE. V gave up 4 bases and J gave up 5 bases; unmatched junction bases: 15. The CDR3 is made up of 16 amino acids.

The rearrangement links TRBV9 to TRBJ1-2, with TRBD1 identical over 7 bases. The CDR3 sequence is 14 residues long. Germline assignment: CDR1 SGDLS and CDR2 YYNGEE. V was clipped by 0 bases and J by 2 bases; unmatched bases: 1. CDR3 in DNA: TGTGCCAGCAGCGTAGAACAGGGGAACTATGGCTACACCTTC. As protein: CASSVEQGNYGYTF.

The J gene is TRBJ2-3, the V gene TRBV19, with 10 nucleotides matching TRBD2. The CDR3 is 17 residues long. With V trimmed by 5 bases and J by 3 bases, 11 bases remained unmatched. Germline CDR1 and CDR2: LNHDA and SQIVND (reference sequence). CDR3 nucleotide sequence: TGTGCCAGTAGTTGGCTAGCGGGAGAGGTCGGAACAGATACGCAGTATTTT. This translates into CASSWLAGEVGTDTQYF.

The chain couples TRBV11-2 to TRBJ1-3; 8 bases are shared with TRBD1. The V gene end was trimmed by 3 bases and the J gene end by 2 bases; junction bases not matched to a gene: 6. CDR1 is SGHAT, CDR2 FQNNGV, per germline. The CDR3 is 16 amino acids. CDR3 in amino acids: CASSFALTGAGNTIYF. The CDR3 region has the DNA TGTGCCAGCAGCTTCGCCTTGACAGGGGCTGGAAACACCATATATTTT.

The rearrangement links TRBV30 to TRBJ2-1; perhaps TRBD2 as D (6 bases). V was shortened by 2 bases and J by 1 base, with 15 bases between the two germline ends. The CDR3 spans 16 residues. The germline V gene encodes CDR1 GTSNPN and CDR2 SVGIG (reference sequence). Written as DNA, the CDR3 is TGTGCCTGGAGTAGAAGGACTACCGGATCCTACAATGAGCAGTTCTTC. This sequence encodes CAWSRRTTGSYNEQFF.

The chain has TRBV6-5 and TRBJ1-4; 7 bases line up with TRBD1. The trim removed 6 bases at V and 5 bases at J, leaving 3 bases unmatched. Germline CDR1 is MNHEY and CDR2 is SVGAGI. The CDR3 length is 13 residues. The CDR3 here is CASSPTGNEKLFF. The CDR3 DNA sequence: TGTGCCAGCAGCCCGACAGGGAATGAAAAACTGTTTTTT.

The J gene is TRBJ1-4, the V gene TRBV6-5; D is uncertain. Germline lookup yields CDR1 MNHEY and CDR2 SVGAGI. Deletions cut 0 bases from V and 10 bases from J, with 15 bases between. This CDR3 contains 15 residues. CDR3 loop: CASSYSESGDGKLFF. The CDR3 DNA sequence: TGTGCCAGCAGTTACTCCGAAAGCGGGGATGGAAAACTGTTTTTT.

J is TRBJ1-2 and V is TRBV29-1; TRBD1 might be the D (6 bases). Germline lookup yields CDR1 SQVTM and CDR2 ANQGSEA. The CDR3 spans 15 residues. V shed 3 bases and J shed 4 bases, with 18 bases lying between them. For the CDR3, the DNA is TGCAGCGTTGAGGAGGTAGACAGGCTGGGCTATGGCTACACCTTC. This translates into CSVEEVDRLGYGYTF.

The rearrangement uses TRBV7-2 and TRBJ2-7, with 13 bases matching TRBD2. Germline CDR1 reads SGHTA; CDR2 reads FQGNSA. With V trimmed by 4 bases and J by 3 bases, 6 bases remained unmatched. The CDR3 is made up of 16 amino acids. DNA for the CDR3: TGTGCCAGCAGCTCCTCCGGGACTAGCGGGAACTACGAGCAGTACTTC. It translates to CASSSSGTSGNYEQYF.

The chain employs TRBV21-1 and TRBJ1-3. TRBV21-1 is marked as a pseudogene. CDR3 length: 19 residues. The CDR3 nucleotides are TGTGCCAGCAGCAACACTAGGGCCATCTCCGAGCCCTCTGGAAACACCATATATTTT. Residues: CASSNTRAISEPSGNTIYF.

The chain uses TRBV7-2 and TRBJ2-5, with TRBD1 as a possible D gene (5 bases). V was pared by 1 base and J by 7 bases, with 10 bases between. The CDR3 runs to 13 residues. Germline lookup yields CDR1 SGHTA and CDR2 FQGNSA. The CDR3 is CASSLEGIGTQYF. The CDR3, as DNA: TGTGCCAGCAGCTTAGAGGGGATTGGGACCCAGTACTTC.

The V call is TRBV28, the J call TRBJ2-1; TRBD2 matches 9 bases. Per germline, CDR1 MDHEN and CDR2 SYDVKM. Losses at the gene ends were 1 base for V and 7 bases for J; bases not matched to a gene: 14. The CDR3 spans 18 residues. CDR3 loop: CASSLSGPAGGLLNEQFF. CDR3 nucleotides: TGTGCCAGCAGTTTATCTGGCCCTGCGGGGGGGCTTTTGAATGAGCAGTTCTTC.

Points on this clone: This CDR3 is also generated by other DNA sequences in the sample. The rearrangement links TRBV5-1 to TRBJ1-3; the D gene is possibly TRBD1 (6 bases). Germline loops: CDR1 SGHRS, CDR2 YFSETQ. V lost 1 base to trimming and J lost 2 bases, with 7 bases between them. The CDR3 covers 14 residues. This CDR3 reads CASSLTGTGNTIYF. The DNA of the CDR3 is TGCGCCAGCAGCTTGACAGGGACTGGAAACACCATATATTTT.

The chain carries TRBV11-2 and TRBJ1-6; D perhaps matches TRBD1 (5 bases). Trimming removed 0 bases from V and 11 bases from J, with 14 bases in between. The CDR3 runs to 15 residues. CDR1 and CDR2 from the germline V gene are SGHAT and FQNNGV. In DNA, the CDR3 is TGTGCCAGCAGCTTAGAACCCAGGGTTATGACACCCCTCCACTTT. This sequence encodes CASSLEPRVMTPLHF.

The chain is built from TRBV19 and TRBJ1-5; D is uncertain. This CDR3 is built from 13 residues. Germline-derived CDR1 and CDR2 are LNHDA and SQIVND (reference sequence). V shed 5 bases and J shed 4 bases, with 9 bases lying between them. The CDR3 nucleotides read TGTGCCAGTAGTGGTGAGTTTAATCAGCCCCAGCATTTT. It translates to CASSGEFNQPQHF.